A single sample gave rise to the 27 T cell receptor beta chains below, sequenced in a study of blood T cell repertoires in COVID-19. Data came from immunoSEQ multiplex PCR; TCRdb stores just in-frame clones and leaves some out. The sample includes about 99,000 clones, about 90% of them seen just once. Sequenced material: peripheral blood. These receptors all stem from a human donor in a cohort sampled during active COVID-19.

The CDR3 DNA reads TGTGCCAGCAGCCAGAACCCGGGACTATCCAATGAGCAGTTCTTC. It specifies CASSQNPGLSNEQFF. This sequence joins TRBV3-1 (or the pseudogene TRBV3-2) and TRBJ2-1, with TRBD2 matching 7 bases. The CDR3 loop spans 15 amino acids. Germline V gene data show CDR1 as LGHDT and CDR2 as YNNKEL (reference sequence). V dropped 3 bases and J dropped 6; count of bases not matched to a gene: 8.

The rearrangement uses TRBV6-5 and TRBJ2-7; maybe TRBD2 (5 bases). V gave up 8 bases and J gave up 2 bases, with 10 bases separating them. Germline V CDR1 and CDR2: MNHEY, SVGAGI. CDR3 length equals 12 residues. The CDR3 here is CASGGSPYEQYF. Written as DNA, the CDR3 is TGTGCCAGCGGAGGATCGCCCTACGAGCAGTACTTC.

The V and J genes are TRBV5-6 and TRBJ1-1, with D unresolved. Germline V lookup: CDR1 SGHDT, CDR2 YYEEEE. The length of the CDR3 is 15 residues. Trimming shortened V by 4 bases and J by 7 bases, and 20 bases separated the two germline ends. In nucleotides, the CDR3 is TGTGCCAGCAGCCCGGTAGCCCAAACCGAATTTGAAGCTTTCTTT. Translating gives CASSPVAQTEFEAFF.

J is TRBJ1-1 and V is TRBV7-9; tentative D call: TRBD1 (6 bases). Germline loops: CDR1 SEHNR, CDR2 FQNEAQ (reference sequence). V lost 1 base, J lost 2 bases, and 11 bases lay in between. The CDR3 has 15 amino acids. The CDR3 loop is CASSLVGRGNTEAFF. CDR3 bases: TGTGCCAGCAGCTTAGTGGGCAGGGGCAACACTGAAGCTTTCTTT.

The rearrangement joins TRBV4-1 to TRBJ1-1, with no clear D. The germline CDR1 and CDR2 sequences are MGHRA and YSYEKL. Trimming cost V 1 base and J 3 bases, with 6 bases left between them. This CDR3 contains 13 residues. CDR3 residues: CASSQVRDTEAFF. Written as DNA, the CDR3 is TGCGCCAGCAGCCAAGTACGGGACACTGAAGCTTTCTTT.

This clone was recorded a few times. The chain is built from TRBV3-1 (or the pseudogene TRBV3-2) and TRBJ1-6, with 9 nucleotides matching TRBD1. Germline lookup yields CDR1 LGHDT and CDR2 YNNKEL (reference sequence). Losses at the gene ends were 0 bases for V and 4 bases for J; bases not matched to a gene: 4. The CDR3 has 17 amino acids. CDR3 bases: TGTGCCAGCAGCCAAGATGGGACAGGGCCGTATAATTCACCCCTCCACTTT. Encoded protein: CASSQDGTGPYNSPLHF.

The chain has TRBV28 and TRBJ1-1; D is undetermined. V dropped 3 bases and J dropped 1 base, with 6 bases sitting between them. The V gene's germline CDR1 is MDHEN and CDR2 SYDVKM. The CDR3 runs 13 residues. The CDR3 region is CASSFVANTEAFF. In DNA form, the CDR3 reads TGTGCCAGCAGTTTCGTAGCGAACACTGAAGCTTTCTTT.

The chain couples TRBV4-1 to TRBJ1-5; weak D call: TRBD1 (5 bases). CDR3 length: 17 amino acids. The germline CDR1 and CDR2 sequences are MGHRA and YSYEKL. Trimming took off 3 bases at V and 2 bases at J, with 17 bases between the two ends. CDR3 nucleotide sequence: TGCGCCAGCAGCCACCCGACAGCGAGCGTTGGCAATCAGCCCCAGCATTTT. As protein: CASSHPTASVGNQPQHF.

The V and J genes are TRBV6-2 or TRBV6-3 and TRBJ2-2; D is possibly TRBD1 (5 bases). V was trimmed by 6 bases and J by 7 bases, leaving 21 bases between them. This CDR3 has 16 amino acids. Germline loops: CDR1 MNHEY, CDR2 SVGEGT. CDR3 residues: CASSPHPLDSYGELFF. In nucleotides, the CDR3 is TGTGCCAGCAGCCCCCACCCCCTTGACAGCTACGGGGAGCTGTTTTTT.

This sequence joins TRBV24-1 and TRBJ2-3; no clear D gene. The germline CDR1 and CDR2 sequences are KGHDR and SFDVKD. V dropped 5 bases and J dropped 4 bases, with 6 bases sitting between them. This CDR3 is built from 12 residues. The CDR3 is CATSGAADTQYF. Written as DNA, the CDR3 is TGTGCCACCAGTGGTGCGGCAGATACGCAGTATTTT.

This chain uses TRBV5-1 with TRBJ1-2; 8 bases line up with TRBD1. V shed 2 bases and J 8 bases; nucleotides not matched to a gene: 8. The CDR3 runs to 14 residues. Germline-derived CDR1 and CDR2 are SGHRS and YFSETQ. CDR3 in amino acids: CASSLIPGGRGYTF. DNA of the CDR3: TGCGCCAGCAGCTTAATACCAGGGGGCCGCGGCTACACCTTC.

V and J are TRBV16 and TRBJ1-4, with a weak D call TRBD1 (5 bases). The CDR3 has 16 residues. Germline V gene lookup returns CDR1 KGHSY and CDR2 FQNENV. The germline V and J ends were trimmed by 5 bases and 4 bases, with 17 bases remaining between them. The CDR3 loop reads CASSFRGSLGNEKLFF. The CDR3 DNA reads TGTGCCAGCAGCTTCCGGGGGTCGTTGGGTAATGAAAAACTGTTTTTT.

The CDR3 DNA sequence: TGTGCCAGCGAACGACAGGGATTGAACACTGAAGCTTTCTTT. This encodes CASERQGLNTEAFF. The gene calls are TRBV19 and TRBJ1-1; TRBD1 matches at 7 bases. This CDR3 spans 14 amino acids. Germline lookup yields CDR1 LNHDA and CDR2 SQIVND (reference sequence). V was pared by 9 bases and J by 0 bases, with 7 bases of the junction left unmatched.

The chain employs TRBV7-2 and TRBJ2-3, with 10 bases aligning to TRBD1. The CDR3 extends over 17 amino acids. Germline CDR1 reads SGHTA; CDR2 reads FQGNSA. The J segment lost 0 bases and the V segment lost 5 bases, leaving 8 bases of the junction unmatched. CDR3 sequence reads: CASSRDRGPFSTDTQYF. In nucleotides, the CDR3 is TGTGCCAGCAGCCGGGACAGGGGACCCTTTAGCACAGATACGCAGTATTTT.

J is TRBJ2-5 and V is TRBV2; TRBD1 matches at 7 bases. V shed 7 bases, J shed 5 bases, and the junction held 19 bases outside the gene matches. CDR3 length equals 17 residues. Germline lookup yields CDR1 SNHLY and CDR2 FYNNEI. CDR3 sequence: CASIRGPTGSVWETQYF. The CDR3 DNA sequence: TGTGCCAGCATTAGGGGGCCTACAGGGTCGGTTTGGGAGACCCAGTACTTC.

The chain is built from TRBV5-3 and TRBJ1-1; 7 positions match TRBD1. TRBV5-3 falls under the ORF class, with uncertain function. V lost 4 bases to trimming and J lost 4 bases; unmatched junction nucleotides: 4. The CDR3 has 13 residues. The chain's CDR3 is CARSRDRTTEAFF. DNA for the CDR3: TGTGCCAGAAGCCGGGACAGAACCACTGAAGCTTTCTTT.

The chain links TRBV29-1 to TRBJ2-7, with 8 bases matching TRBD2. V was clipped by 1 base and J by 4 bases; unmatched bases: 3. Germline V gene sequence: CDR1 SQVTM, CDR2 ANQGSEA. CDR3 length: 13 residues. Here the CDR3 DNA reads TGCAGCGTTGAAGGTAGCGGGGAATACGAGCAGTACTTC. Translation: CSVEGSGEYEQYF.

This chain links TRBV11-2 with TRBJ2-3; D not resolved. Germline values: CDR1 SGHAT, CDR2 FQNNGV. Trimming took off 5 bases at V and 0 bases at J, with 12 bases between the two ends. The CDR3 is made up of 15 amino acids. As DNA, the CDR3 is TGTGCCAGCAGCGATAGGCAGAGGAGCACAGATACGCAGTATTTT. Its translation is CASSDRQRSTDTQYF.

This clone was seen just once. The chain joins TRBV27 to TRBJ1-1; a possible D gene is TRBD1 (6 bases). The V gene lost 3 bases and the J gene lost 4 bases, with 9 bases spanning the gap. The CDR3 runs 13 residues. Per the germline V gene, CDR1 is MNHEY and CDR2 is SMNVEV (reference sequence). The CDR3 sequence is CASSLGAGTEAFF. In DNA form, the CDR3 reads TGTGCCAGCAGTTTGGGGGCTGGCACTGAAGCTTTCTTT.

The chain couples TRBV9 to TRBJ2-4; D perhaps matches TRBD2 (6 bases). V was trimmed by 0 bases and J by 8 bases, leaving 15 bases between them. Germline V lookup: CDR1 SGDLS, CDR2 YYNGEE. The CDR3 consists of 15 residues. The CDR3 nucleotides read TGTGCCAGCAGCGTAGCTCCGGAGGGCGAGGACATTCAGTACTTC. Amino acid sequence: CASSVAPEGEDIQYF.

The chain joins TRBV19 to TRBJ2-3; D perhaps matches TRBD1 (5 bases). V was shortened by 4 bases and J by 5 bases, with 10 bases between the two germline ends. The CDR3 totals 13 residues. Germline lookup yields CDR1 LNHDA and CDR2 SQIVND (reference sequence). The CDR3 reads CASSTGLKDTQYF. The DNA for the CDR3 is TGTGCCAGTAGTACAGGGTTGAAAGATACGCAGTATTTT.

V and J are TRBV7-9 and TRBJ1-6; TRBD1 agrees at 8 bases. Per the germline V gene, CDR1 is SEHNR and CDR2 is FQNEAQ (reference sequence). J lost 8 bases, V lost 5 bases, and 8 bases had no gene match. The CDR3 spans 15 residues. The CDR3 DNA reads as TGTGCCAGCAGCGGCTACAGGGGGAGGGATTCACCCCTCCACTTT. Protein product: CASSGYRGRDSPLHF.

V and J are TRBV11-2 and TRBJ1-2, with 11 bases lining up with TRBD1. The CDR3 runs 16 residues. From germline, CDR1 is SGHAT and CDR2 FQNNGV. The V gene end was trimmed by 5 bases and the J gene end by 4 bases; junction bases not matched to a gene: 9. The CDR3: CASSQDRGRGSYGYTF. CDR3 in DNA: TGTGCCAGCAGCCAGGACAGGGGGCGCGGCTCCTATGGCTACACCTTC.

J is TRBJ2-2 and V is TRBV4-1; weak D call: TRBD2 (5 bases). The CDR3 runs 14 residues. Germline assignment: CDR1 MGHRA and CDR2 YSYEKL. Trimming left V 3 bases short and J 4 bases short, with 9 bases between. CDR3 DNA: TGCGCCAGCAGCCATATAACTAGCACCGGGGAGCTGTTTTTT. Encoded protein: CASSHITSTGELFF.

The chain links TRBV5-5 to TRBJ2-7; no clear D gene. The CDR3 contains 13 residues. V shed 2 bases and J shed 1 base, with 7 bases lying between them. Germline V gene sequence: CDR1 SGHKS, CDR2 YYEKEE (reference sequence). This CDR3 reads CASSFGGSYEQYF. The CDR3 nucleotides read TGTGCCAGCAGCTTCGGCGGATCCTACGAGCAGTACTTC.

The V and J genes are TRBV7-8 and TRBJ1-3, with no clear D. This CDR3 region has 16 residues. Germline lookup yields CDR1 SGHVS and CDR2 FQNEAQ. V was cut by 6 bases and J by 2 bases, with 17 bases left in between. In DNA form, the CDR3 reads TGTGCCAGCAGTCGAGGTGTGCGGGGTACTGGAAACACCATATATTTT. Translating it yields CASSRGVRGTGNTIYF. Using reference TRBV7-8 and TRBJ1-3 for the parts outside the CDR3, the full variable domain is GAGVSQSPRYKVAKRGQDVALRCDPISGHVSLFWYQQALGQGPEFLTYFQNEAQLDKSGLPSDRFFAERPEGSVSTLKIQRTQQEDSAVYLCASSRGVRGTGNTIYFGEGSWLTVV.

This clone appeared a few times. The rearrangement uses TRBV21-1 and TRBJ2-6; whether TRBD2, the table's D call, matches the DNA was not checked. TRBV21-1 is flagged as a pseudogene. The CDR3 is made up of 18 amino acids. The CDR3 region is CASSERGTADSGANVLTF. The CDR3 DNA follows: TGTGCCAGCAGCGAGCGGGGTACCGCGGACTCTGGGGCCAACGTCCTGACTTTC.